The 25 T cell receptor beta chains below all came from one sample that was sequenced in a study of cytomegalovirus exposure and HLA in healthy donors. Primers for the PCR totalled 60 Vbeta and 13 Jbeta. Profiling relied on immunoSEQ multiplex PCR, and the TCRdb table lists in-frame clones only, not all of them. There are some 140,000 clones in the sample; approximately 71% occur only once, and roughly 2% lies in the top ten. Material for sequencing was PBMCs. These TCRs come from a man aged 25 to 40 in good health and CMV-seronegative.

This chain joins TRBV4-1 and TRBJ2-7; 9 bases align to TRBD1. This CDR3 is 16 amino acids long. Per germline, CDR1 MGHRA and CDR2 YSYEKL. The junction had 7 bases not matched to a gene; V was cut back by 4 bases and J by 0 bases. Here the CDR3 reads CASSLTGTGTSYEQYF. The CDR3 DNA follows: TGCGCCAGCAGCCTTACGGGGACAGGGACCTCCTACGAGCAGTACTTC.

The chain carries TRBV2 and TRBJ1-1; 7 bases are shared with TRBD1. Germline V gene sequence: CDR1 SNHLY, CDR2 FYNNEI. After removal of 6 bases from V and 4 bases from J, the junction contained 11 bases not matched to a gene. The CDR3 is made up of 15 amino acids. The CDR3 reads CASSVGGGSGTEAFF. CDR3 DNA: TGTGCCAGCAGCGTAGGAGGGGGCAGTGGCACTGAAGCTTTCTTT.

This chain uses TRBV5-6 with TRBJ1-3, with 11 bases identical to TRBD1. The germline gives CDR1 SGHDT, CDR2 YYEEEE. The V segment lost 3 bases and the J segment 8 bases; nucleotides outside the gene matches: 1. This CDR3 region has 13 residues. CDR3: CASSWGQGDTIYF. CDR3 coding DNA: TGTGCCAGCAGCTGGGGACAGGGGGACACCATATATTTT.

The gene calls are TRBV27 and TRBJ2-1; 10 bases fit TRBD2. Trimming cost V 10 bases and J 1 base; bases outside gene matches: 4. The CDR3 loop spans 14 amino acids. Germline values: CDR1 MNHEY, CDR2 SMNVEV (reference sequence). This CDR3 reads CATSSGRSYNEQFF. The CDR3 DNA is TGTGCCACCTCTAGCGGGAGATCCTACAATGAGCAGTTCTTC.

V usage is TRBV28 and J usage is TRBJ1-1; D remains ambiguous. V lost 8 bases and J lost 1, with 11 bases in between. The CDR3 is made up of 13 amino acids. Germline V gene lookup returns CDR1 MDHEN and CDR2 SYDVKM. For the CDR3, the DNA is TGTGCCAGCCTGACATACCCGAACACTGAAGCTTTCTTT. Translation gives CASLTYPNTEAFF.

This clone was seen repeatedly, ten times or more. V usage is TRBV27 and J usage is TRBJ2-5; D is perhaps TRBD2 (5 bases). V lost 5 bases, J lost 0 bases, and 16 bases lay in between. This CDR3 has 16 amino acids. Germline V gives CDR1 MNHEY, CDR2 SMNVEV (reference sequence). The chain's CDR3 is CASSTTLLVNQETQYF. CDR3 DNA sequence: TGTGCCAGCAGTACGACCCTACTAGTTAACCAAGAGACCCAGTACTTC.

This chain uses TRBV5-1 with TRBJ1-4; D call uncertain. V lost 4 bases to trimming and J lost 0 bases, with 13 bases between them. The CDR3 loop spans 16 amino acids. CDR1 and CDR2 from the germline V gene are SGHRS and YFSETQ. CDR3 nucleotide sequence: TGCGCCAGCAGCATGGACGGGAGTACAACTAATGAAAAACTGTTTTTT. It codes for CASSMDGSTTNEKLFF.

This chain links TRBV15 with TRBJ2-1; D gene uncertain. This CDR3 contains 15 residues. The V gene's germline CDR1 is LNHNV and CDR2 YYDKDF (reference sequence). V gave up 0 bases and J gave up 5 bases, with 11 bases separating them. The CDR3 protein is CATSRDLGRNNEQFF. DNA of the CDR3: TGTGCCACCAGCAGAGATCTTGGTAGAAACAATGAGCAGTTCTTC.

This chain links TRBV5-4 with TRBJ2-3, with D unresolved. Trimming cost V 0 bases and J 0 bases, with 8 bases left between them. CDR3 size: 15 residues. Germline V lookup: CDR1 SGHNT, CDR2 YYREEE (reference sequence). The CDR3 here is CASSLAISSTDTQYF. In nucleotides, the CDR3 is TGTGCCAGCAGCTTGGCTATCTCTAGCACAGATACGCAGTATTTT.

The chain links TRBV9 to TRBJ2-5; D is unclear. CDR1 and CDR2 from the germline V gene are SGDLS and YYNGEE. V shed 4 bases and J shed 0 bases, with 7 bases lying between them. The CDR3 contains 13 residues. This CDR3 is CASSPRYQETQYF. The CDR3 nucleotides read TGTGCCAGCAGCCCCCGGTACCAAGAGACCCAGTACTTC.

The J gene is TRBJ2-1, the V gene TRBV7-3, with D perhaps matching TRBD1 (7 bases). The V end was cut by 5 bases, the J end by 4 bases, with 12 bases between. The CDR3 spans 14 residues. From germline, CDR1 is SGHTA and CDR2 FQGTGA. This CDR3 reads CASSAGTEYNEQFF. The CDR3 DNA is TGTGCCAGCAGCGCGGGGACAGAATACAATGAGCAGTTCTTC.

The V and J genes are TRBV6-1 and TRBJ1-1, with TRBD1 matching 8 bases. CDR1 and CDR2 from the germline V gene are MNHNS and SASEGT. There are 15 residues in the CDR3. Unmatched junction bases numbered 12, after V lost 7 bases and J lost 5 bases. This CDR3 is CASMGQGAIWTEAFF. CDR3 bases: TGTGCCAGCATGGGGCAGGGGGCAATTTGGACTGAAGCTTTCTTT.

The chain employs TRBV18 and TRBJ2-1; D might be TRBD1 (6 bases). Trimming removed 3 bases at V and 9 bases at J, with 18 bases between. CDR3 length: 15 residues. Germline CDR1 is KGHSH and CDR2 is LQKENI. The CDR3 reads CASSPDSRVGIEQFF. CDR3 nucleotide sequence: TGTGCCAGCTCACCGGACAGCAGGGTTGGGATTGAGCAGTTCTTC. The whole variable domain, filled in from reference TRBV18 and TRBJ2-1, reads NAGVMQNPRHLVRRRGQEARLRCSPMKGHSHVYWYRQLPEEGLKFMVYLQKENIIDESGMPKERFSAEFPKEGPSILRIQQVVRGDSAAYFCASSPDSRVGIEQFFGPGTRLTVL.

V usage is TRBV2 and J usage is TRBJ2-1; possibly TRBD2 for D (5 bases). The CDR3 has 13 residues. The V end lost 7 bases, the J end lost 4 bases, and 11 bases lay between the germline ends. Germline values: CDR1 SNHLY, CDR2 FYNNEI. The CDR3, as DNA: TGTGCCAGCACATGGACTTTATACAATGAGCAGTTCTTC. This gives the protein CASTWTLYNEQFF.

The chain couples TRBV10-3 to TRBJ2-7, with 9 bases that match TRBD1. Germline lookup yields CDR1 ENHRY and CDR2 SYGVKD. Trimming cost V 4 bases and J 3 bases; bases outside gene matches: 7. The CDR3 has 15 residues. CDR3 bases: TGTGCCATCAGTGGGACCGGGACAGGGAACTACGAGCAGTACTTC. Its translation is CAISGTGTGNYEQYF.

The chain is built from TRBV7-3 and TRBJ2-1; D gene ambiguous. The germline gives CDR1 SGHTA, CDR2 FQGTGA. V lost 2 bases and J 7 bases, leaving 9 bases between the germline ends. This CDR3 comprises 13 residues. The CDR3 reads CASSLGPGNEQFF. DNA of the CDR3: TGTGCCAGCAGCTTAGGGCCTGGAAATGAGCAGTTCTTC.

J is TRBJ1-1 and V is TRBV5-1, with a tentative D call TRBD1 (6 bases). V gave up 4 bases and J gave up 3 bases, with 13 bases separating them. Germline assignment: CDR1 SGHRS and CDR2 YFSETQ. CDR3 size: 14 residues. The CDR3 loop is CASSISGVDTEAFF. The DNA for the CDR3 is TGCGCCAGCAGCATATCAGGGGTAGACACTGAAGCTTTCTTT.

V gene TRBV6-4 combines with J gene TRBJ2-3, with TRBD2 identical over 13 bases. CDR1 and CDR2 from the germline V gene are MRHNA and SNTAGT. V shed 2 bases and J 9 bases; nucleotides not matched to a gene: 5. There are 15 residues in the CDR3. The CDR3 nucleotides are TGTGCCAGCAGTGACAGGACTAGCGGGAGCATAACGCAGTATTTT. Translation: CASSDRTSGSITQYF.

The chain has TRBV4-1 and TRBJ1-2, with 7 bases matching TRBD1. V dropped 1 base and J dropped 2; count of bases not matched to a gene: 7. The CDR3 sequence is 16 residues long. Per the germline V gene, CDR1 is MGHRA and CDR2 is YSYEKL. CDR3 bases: TGCGCCAGCAGCCAAGGTGAGGGGGCGCGGAACTATGGCTACACCTTC. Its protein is CASSQGEGARNYGYTF.

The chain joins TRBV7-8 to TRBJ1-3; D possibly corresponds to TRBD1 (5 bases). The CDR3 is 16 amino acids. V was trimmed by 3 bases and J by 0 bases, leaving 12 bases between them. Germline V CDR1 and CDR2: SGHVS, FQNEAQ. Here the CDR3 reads CASSFLRAFSGNTIYF. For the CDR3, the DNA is TGTGCCAGCAGCTTCCTCAGGGCATTCTCTGGAAACACCATATATTTT.

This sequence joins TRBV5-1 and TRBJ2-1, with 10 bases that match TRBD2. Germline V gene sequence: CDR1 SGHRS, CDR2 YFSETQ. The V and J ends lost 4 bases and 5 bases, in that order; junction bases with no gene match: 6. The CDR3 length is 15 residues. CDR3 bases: TGCGCCAGCAGCCTCGGACTAGCGGCCAACAATGAGCAGTTCTTC. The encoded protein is CASSLGLAANNEQFF.

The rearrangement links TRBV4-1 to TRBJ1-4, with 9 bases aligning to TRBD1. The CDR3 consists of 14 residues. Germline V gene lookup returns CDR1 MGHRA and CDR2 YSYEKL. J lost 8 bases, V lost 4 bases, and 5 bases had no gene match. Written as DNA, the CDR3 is TGCGCCAGCAGCCCCGGGACAGGGCACGAAAAACTGTTTTTT. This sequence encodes CASSPGTGHEKLFF.

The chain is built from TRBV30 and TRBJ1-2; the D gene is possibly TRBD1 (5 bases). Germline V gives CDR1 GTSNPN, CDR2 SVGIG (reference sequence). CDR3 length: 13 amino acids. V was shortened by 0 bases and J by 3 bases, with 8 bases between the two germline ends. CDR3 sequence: CAWSVGRDYGYTF. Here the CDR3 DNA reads TGTGCCTGGAGTGTGGGCAGGGACTATGGCTACACCTTC.

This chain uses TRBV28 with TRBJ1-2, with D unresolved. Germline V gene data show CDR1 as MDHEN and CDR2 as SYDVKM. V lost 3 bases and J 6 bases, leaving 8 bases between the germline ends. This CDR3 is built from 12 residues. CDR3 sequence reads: CASSFLTNGYTF. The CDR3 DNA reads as TGTGCCAGCAGTTTTCTCACTAATGGCTACACCTTC.

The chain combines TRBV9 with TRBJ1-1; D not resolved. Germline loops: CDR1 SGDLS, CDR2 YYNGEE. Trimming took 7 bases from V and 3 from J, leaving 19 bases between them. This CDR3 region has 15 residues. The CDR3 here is CASAELALADTEAFF. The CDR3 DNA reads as TGTGCCAGCGCCGAACTCGCTTTAGCGGACACTGAAGCTTTCTTT.